These 30 T cell receptor beta chains share one sample of origin, sequenced in a study of blood T cell repertoires in COVID-19. Generated by immunoSEQ multiplex PCR, the TCRdb table keeps only in-frame clones and is missing some. The sample lists roughly 700,000 clones; 85% to 90% were seen once. Specimen: peripheral blood. These receptors originate from a woman aged 18-29 years with acute or convalescent COVID-19.

The V call is TRBV9, the J call TRBJ1-2; tentatively, D is TRBD1 (5 bases). The length of the CDR3 is 16 residues. V dropped 0 bases and J dropped 4 bases, with 16 bases sitting between them. CDR1 and CDR2 (germline): SGDLS, YYNGEE. For the CDR3, the DNA is TGTGCCAGCAGCGTAGGTGATCGGGGGTCGGGCTATGGCTACACCTTC. It translates to CASSVGDRGSGYGYTF.

V usage is TRBV2 and J usage is TRBJ1-1; the match to TRBD1 covers 7 bases. The CDR3 runs 13 residues. V trimming: 0 bases; J trimming: 8 bases; junction bases outside the gene matches: 3. Germline-derived CDR1 and CDR2 are SNHLY and FYNNEI. The CDR3 here is CASSEAWDSEAFF. CDR3 nucleotide sequence: TGTGCCAGCAGTGAAGCCTGGGACAGCGAAGCTTTCTTT.

This sequence joins TRBV19 and TRBJ2-3, with TRBD2 matching over 7 bases. Trimming at V came to 5 bases and at J to 6 bases, leaving 8 bases not matched to a gene. The germline V gene has CDR1 LNHDA and CDR2 SQIVND (reference sequence). This CDR3 has 14 residues. CDR3 protein: CASSVRTRADTQYF. CDR3 coding DNA: TGTGCCAGTAGTGTCCGGACTAGGGCCGATACGCAGTATTTT.

The V gene is TRBV9, the J gene TRBJ2-3; 7 positions agree with TRBD1. The J segment lost 2 bases and the V segment lost 4 bases, leaving 7 bases of the junction unmatched. This CDR3 comprises 15 residues. Germline CDR1 SGDLS, CDR2 YYNGEE. CDR3 DNA sequence: TGTGCCAGCAGCACCTGGGACAGACCCACAGATACGCAGTATTTT. This sequence encodes CASSTWDRPTDTQYF. Full variable domain (remainder filled in from reference TRBV9 and TRBJ2-3): DSGVTQTPKHLITATGQRVTLRCSPRSGDLSVYWYQQSLDQGLQFLIQYYNGEERAKGNILERFSAQQFPDLHSELNLSSLELGDSALYFCASSTWDRPTDTQYFGPGTRLTVL.

The V and J genes are TRBV5-1 and TRBJ2-2; 7 bases fit TRBD2. V shed 1 base and J 8 bases; nucleotides not matched to a gene: 5. This CDR3 is 14 amino acids long. Germline V CDR1 and CDR2: SGHRS, YFSETQ. CDR3 region: CASSLSGAEGELFF. The CDR3 coding sequence is TGCGCCAGCAGCTTGAGCGGGGCGGAAGGGGAGCTGTTTTTT.

This clone was detected only once. The gene calls are TRBV6-5 and TRBJ1-3; TRBD1 might be the D (5 bases). The CDR3 consists of 15 residues. CDR1 and CDR2 (germline): MNHEY, SVGAGI. V lost 6 bases and J lost 2, with 14 bases in between. This CDR3 is CASSPDRSPGNTIYF. The CDR3 DNA reads as TGTGCCAGCAGCCCCGACAGATCCCCTGGAAACACCATATATTTT.

The gene calls are TRBV4-1 and TRBJ2-3; 12 bases map to TRBD2. The CDR3 is 20 amino acids. The junction had 11 bases not matched to a gene; V was cut back by 0 bases and J by 1 base. Germline-derived CDR1 and CDR2 are MGHRA and YSYEKL. CDR3 DNA sequence: TGCGCCAGCAGCCAAGATAAAAGCCTAGCGGGGGGGCGTGGCACAGATACGCAGTATTTT. Amino acids: CASSQDKSLAGGRGTDTQYF.

J is TRBJ1-4 and V is TRBV6-1, with 7 positions matching TRBD1. Losses at the gene ends were 4 bases for V and 7 bases for J; bases not matched to a gene: 15. The CDR3 is made up of 17 amino acids. The germline CDR1 and CDR2 sequences are MNHNS and SASEGT. This chain's CDR3 is CASSVYRGEGVREKLFF. In DNA form, the CDR3 reads TGTGCCAGCAGTGTTTACAGGGGAGAGGGAGTCCGTGAAAAACTGTTTTTT.

The rearrangement uses TRBV4-3 and TRBJ2-6; D unresolved. The V gene's germline CDR1 is LGHNA and CDR2 YSLEER. This CDR3 is 16 amino acids long. V gave up 0 bases and J gave up 4 bases, with 10 bases separating them. DNA of the CDR3: TGCGCCAGCAGCCAAGACGGGTCATCCGGGGCCAACGTCCTGACTTTC. Its translation is CASSQDGSSGANVLTF.

The genes are TRBV19 and TRBJ2-1; 13 bases agree with TRBD2. Germline trimming cut 6 bases from V and 8 bases from J; bases unmatched to any gene: 4. The CDR3 has 14 residues. From germline, CDR1 is LNHDA and CDR2 SQIVND (reference sequence). CDR3: CASSPGLAGYEQFF. The DNA of the CDR3 is TGTGCCAGTAGCCCGGGACTAGCGGGGTATGAGCAGTTCTTC.

In nucleotides, the CDR3 is TGTGCCACCTTCCCTCCCACAGGGACCTACGAGCAGTACTTC. Protein sequence: CATFPPTGTYEQYF. This chain connects TRBV9 to TRBJ2-7; TRBD1 might be the D (6 bases). V was trimmed by 9 bases and J by 2 bases, leaving 18 bases between them. Germline CDR1 SGDLS, CDR2 YYNGEE. This CDR3 has 14 residues.

The chain combines TRBV6-5 with TRBJ2-3; maybe TRBD1 (5 bases). The ends were cut back, 7 bases at V and 7 bases at J, with 9 bases in the middle. CDR1 MNHEY and CDR2 SVGAGI come from the germline V gene. The CDR3 is 11 amino acids. As DNA, the CDR3 is TGTGCCAGCACAGGGTTAAATACGCAGTATTTT. Translated, it gives CASTGLNTQYF.

The CDR3 is CASSLFQQGATEAFF. CDR3 DNA: TGTGCCAGCAGTTTATTCCAACAGGGGGCGACTGAAGCTTTCTTT. The chain couples TRBV28 to TRBJ1-1, with 9 bases matching TRBD1. Germline V lookup: CDR1 MDHEN, CDR2 SYDVKM. With 1 base clipped from V and 5 bases from J, the junction kept 5 bases outside the gene matches. This CDR3 is built from 15 residues.

DNA for the CDR3: TGTGCCAGCAGCTTGGTGCGGGGGCGGATGGTTGAAGCTTTCTTT. Its protein is CASSLVRGRMVEAFF. The chain recombines TRBV5-6 with TRBJ1-1, with D maybe TRBD1 (6 bases). The V gene lost 0 bases and the J gene lost 7 bases, with 16 bases spanning the gap. The CDR3 length is 15 residues. Germline V gene sequence: CDR1 SGHDT, CDR2 YYEEEE.

This chain joins TRBV30 and TRBJ2-6, with 7 positions matching TRBD2. Germline CDR1 is GTSNPN and CDR2 is SVGIG (reference sequence). CDR3 length equals 17 residues. The ends lost 5 bases at V and 0 bases at J; junction bases unmatched: 10. This CDR3 is CAWGPSGGASGANVLTF. For the CDR3, the DNA is TGTGCCTGGGGGCCGTCGGGGGGAGCCTCTGGGGCCAACGTCCTGACTTTC.

This chain links TRBV4-3 with TRBJ2-1, with a tentative D call TRBD1 (6 bases). Germline CDR1 and CDR2: LGHNA and YSLEER. Trimming took off 2 bases at V and 8 bases at J, with 19 bases between the two ends. The CDR3 contains 16 residues. The DNA of the CDR3 is TGCGCCAGCAGCCAACGACAGGCCGACGGGGCGGATGAGCAGTTCTTC. Its translation is CASSQRQADGADEQFF.

The chain employs TRBV9 and TRBJ2-2; 9 nucleotides align to TRBD1. CDR3 size: 17 residues. V shed 3 bases, J shed 0 bases, and the junction held 6 bases outside the gene matches. CDR1 is SGDLS and CDR2 is YYNGEE in the germline V gene. The CDR3: CASSAQTGGTNTGELFF. In DNA, the CDR3 is TGTGCCAGCAGCGCTCAGACAGGGGGGACGAACACCGGGGAGCTGTTTTTT.

This rearrangement joins TRBV21-1 to TRBJ1-5; TRBD1 reflects the table's D call only, with no check against the DNA. TRBV21-1 is a pseudogene locus. The CDR3 is 17 residues long. The CDR3 region has the DNA TGTGCCAGCAGCCCAACAGGCGGGACAGGGGATGGACAGCCCCAGCATTTT. Translating gives CASSPTGGTGDGQPQHF.

The chain combines TRBV5-5 with TRBJ1-4; D possibly corresponds to TRBD1 (5 bases). This CDR3 is built from 14 residues. Germline V CDR1 and CDR2: SGHKS, YYEKEE (reference sequence). Trimming took 4 bases from V and 7 from J, leaving 14 bases between them. The CDR3 sequence is CASSLDSLGEKLFF. In nucleotides, the CDR3 is TGTGCCAGCAGCCTTGACAGCTTGGGTGAAAAACTGTTTTTT.

The chain couples TRBV6-5 to TRBJ1-5; possible D gene TRBD1, 5 bases. This CDR3 is 13 amino acids long. V was clipped by 8 bases and J by 0 bases, with 8 bases between them. Germline loops: CDR1 MNHEY, CDR2 SVGAGI. The DNA for the CDR3 is TGTGCCAGCTCCAGGGATAGCAATCAGCCCCAGCATTTT. Encoded protein: CASSRDSNQPQHF.

The chain has TRBV19 and TRBJ1-1; the D gene is possibly TRBD1 (5 bases). Trimming cost V 6 bases and J 0 bases, with 29 bases left between them. CDR3 size: 20 residues. Per the germline V gene, CDR1 is LNHDA and CDR2 is SQIVND (reference sequence). The CDR3 nucleotides read TGTGCCAGTAGGAAGTCCCCGCAGGGTGTGGGGCGGATTATGAACACTGAAGCTTTCTTT. The encoded protein is CASRKSPQGVGRIMNTEAFF.

This clone was found a few times. This chain links TRBV7-9 with TRBJ2-7, with 10 bases aligning to TRBD2. V lost 5 bases, J lost 2 bases, and 3 bases stayed unmatched. The CDR3 has 14 residues. Germline assignment: CDR1 SEHNR and CDR2 FQNEAQ (reference sequence). The CDR3 DNA reads TGTGCCAGCAGCCCAACTAGCGGGGCCTACGAGCAGTACTTC. Translation: CASSPTSGAYEQYF.

The chain links TRBV27 to TRBJ1-3; D is ambiguous. The V gene lost 5 bases and the J gene lost 0 bases, with 8 bases spanning the gap. In germline, CDR1 is MNHEY, CDR2 SMNVEV (reference sequence). This CDR3 is built from 14 residues. For the CDR3, the DNA is TGTGCCAGCAGTCCCGGGTTCTCTGGAAACACCATATATTTT. Its translation is CASSPGFSGNTIYF.

Only one count was recorded for this clone. The chain couples TRBV12-3 or TRBV12-4 to TRBJ2-7, with 7 bases that match TRBD1. J gave up 4 bases and V 4 bases, and 4 bases lay outside the gene matches. The CDR3 has 13 residues. The CDR3 spells CASSYRDRYEQYF. The DNA for the CDR3 is TGTGCCAGCAGTTACCGGGACAGATACGAGCAGTACTTC.

The J gene is TRBJ1-5, the V gene TRBV19; TRBD1 might be the D (5 bases). The length of the CDR3 is 14 residues. V dropped 10 bases and J dropped 3 bases, with 16 bases sitting between them. CDR1 LNHDA and CDR2 SQIVND come from the germline V gene (reference sequence). CDR3: CATGRAGPNQPQHF. CDR3 nucleotides: TGTGCCACCGGGAGGGCAGGGCCCAATCAGCCCCAGCATTTT.

The V call is TRBV7-9, the J call TRBJ1-1, with 8 nucleotides matching TRBD1. J was trimmed by 1 base and V by 3 bases; bases with no gene match: 4. The CDR3 extends over 15 amino acids. Germline V gene lookup returns CDR1 SEHNR and CDR2 FQNEAQ (reference sequence). The CDR3: CASSFTGTGNTEAFF. CDR3 in DNA: TGTGCCAGCAGCTTTACCGGGACAGGGAACACTGAAGCTTTCTTT.

A few counts support this clone. J is TRBJ1-2 and V is TRBV4-3; the D gene is possibly TRBD1 (5 bases). Germline V gives CDR1 LGHNA, CDR2 YSLEER. The V end lost 3 bases, the J end lost 8 bases, and 16 bases lay between the germline ends. There are 14 residues in the CDR3. The CDR3 loop is CASSQDTVPGGYTF. Here the CDR3 DNA reads TGCGCCAGCAGCCAGGACACAGTCCCTGGGGGCTACACCTTC.

This rearrangement joins TRBV12-5 to TRBJ1-5, with 7 bases lining up with TRBD1. Germline V gene lookup returns CDR1 LGHNT and CDR2 FRNRAP. Trimming removed 2 bases from V and 0 bases from J; junction bases left unmatched: 16. The CDR3 runs 20 residues. Here the CDR3 DNA reads TGTGCTAGTGGTTTGTACCAGCCACCGACAGGGATAAATAGCAATCAGCCCCAGCATTTT. This codes for CASGLYQPPTGINSNQPQHF.

This clone appeared a single time. V is TRBV6-4 and J is TRBJ1-3, with TRBD1 matching over 8 bases. From germline, CDR1 is MRHNA and CDR2 SNTAGT. The junction had 10 bases not matched to a gene; V was cut back by 6 bases and J by 0 bases. This CDR3 has 17 residues. CDR3 nucleotide sequence: TGTGCCAGCAGGAAGGGAGGGACAGGTACCTCTGGAAACACCATATATTTT. Protein product: CASRKGGTGTSGNTIYF.

This clone was seen a single time. The chain's CDR3 is CASSRAGGNTGELFF. DNA of the CDR3: TGTGCCAGCAGTAGGGCAGGGGGGAACACCGGGGAGCTGTTTTTT. V gene TRBV6-5 combines with J gene TRBJ2-2, with 7 bases fitting TRBD1. The germline V gene has CDR1 MNHEY and CDR2 SVGAGI. The junction had 4 bases not matched to a gene; V was cut back by 5 bases and J by 1 base. CDR3 length: 15 amino acids.